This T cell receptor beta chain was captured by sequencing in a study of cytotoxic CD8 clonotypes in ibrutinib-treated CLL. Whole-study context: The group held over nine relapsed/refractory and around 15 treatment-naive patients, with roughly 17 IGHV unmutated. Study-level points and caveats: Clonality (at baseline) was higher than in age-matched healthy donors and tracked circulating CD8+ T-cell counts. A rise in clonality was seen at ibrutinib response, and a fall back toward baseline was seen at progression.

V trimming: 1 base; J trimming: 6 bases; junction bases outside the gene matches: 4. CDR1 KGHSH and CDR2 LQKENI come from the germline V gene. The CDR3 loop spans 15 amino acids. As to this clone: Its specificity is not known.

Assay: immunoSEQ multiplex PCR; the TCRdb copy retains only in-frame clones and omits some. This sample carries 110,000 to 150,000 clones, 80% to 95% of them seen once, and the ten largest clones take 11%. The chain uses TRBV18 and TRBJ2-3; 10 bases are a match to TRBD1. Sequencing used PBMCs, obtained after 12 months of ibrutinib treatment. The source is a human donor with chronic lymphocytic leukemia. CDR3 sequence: CASSPRTGGFDTQYF. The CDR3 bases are TGTGCCAGCTCACCACGGACAGGGGGATTTGATACGCAGTATTTT.